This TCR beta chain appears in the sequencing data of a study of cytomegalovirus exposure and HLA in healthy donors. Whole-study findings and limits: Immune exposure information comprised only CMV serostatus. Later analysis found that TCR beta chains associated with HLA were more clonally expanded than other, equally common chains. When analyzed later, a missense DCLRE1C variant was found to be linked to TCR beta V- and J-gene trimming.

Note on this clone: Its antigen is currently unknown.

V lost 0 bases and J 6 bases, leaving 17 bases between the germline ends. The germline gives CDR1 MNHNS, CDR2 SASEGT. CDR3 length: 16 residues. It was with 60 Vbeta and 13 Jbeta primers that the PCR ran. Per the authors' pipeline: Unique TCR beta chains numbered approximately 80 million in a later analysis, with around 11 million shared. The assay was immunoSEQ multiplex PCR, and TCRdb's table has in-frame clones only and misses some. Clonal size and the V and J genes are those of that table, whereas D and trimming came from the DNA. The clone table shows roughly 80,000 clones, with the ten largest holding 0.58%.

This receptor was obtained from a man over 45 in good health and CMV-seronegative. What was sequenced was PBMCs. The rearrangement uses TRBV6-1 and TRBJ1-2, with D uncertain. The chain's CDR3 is CASSEALRYPRDGYTF. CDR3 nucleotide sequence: TGTGCCAGCAGTGAAGCGCTCAGGTACCCGAGGGATGGCTACACCTTC.